The clone carrying this T cell receptor beta chain was seen just once. Its specificity is not known. The sample is drawn from a study of T cell responses to AZD1222 COVID-19 vaccine. TCRdb keeps only in-frame clones here, not all; method: immunoSEQ multiplex PCR. This sample has tens of thousands of clones; 88% occur once, and the top ten carry about 20%. Study-level points and caveats: Vaccine-associated CD4 TCRs ranged over spike, dominating at 160-218 and 743-854.

CDR3 length equals 15 residues. J was trimmed by 3 bases and V by 6 bases; bases with no gene match: 6. Germline loops: CDR1 LGHNT, CDR2 FRNRAP. The source is an adult in good health. Source: peripheral blood, taken on day 0 of AZD1222 vaccination. This chain uses TRBV12-5 with TRBJ2-5, with TRBD2 matching 11 bases. This CDR3 is CASGKTSGGKETQYF. CDR3 sequence (DNA): TGTGCTAGTGGCAAAACTAGCGGGGGAAAAGAGACCCAGTACTTC.